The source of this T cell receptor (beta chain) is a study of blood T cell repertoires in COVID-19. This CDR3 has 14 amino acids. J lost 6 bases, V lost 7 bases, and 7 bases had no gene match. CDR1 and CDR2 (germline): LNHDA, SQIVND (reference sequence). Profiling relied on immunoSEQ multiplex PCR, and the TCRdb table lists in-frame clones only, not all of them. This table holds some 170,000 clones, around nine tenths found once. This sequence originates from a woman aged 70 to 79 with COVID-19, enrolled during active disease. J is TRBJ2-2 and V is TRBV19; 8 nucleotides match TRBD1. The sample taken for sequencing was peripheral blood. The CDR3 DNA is TGTGCCAGTAAGGGGACAGGCCTTGCCGGGGAGCTGTTTTTT. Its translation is CASKGTGLAGELFF.